Listed below are T cell receptor beta chains from one sample, sequenced in a study of kidney transplant recipient with SARS-CoV-2 infection. A single record per CDR3 protein comes from TCRdb applying MiXCR to the reads. The data contain 200,000 to 300,000 distinct CDR3 sequences, about 28% of them singletons. Sequenced here: a blood sample, sampled at baseline and on roughly day 110 from a kidney transplant recipient. These receptors were obtained from a male patient in his thirties who had COVID-19 and was a kidney transplant recipient. Some of these T cells may belong to the graft donor. Both conserved end residues are part of each CDR3. Each record gives: V gene, J gene, CDR3 protein.

V gene: TRBV7-8; J gene: TRBJ2-2; CDR3 protein: CASSLSQGGYTGELFF
V gene: TRBV9; J gene: TRBJ1-2; CDR3 protein: CASTRVNNGYTF
V gene: TRBV12-3/TRBV12-4; J gene: TRBJ1-5; CDR3 protein: CASSLAGNQPQHF
V gene: TRBV7-9; J gene: TRBJ2-7; CDR3 protein: CASSRGDGKTYEQYF
V gene: TRBV3-1; J gene: TRBJ2-2; CDR3 protein: CASSSFLPISGLTGELFF
V gene: TRBV19; J gene: TRBJ1-2; CDR3 protein: CASSAPRTNRKTYGYTF
V gene: TRBV25-1; J gene: TRBJ1-2; CDR3 protein: CASSSMIELGKTYGYTF
V gene: TRBV25-1; J gene: TRBJ2-1; CDR3 protein: CASSPGTSGNEQFF
V gene: TRBV24-1; J gene: TRBJ2-1; CDR3 protein: CATSDSNSYNEQFF
V gene: TRBV16; J gene: TRBJ1-2; CDR3 protein: CASSKIWVVRKTYGYTF
V gene: TRBV29-1; J gene: TRBJ1-1; CDR3 protein: CSSSRGRDTEAFF
V gene: TRBV20-1; J gene: TRBJ2-1; CDR3 protein: CSARPRRSSYNEQFF
V gene: TRBV7-2; J gene: TRBJ1-1; CDR3 protein: CASTFWENTEAFF
V gene: TRBV6-8; J gene: TRBJ1-2; CDR3 protein: CASSDRSRSRKTYGYTF
V gene: TRBV20-1; J gene: TRBJ1-5; CDR3 protein: CSAGPIDPGANQPQHF
V gene: TRBV11-3; J gene: TRBJ2-1; CDR3 protein: CASSLSHGNSYNEQFF
V gene: TRBV28; J gene: TRBJ2-7; CDR3 protein: CASSLPSGLYEQYF
V gene: TRBV5-6; J gene: TRBJ2-5; CDR3 protein: CASSLTTGLETQYF
V gene: TRBV12-2; J gene: TRBJ1-2; CDR3 protein: CASRQLQTPRKTYGYTF
V gene: TRBV30; J gene: TRBJ1-2; CDR3 protein: CARQNMRYRKTYGYTF
V gene: TRBV9; J gene: TRBJ2-7; CDR3 protein: CASSVEGDSYEQYF
V gene: TRBV20-1; J gene: TRBJ2-4; CDR3 protein: CSARDRRREDKNIQYF
V gene: TRBV11-3; J gene: TRBJ2-3; CDR3 protein: CASSPATGDTDTQYF
V gene: TRBV4-1; J gene: TRBJ2-1; CDR3 protein: CASSQVGQGARNEQFF
V gene: TRBV11-2; J gene: TRBJ1-1; CDR3 protein: CASSLSELAEAFF
V gene: TRBV7-9; J gene: TRBJ1-1; CDR3 protein: CASSLGGSANTEAFF
V gene: TRBV2; J gene: TRBJ2-7; CDR3 protein: CASSVARDYEQYF
V gene: TRBV12-3/TRBV12-4; J gene: TRBJ1-2; CDR3 protein: CASSRVYGYTF
V gene: TRBV7-8; J gene: TRBJ1-2; CDR3 protein: CASSYNEFTRKTYGYTF
V gene: TRBV3-1; J gene: TRBJ2-2; CDR3 protein: CASSLHLPISGLTGELFF
V gene: TRBV29-1; J gene: TRBJ2-2; CDR3 protein: CSVEPREGLVGELFF
V gene: TRBV6-2/TRBV6-3; J gene: TRBJ1-1; CDR3 protein: CASSPSGPWMDTEAFF
V gene: TRBV5-1; J gene: TRBJ1-2; CDR3 protein: CASSPGDGYTF
V gene: TRBV8-2; J gene: TRBJ1-2; CDR3 protein: CGSSLSDSRKTYGYTF
V gene: TRBV6-5; J gene: TRBJ2-6; CDR3 protein: CASSVPGANVLTF